A single sample gave rise to the 26 T cell receptor beta chains below, sequenced in a study of early T cells in non-severe SARS-CoV-2 infection. TCRdb re-called the 5' RACE reads through MiXCR, storing one row per CDR3 protein. This sample has roughly 88,000 distinct CDR3 sequences; about 15% occur once, and the top ten carry about 6%. Sequenced input: whole blood. These receptor sequences come from an adult who was a healthcare worker with PCR-confirmed SARS-CoV-2 infection or an uninfected control (not recorded which).

This clonotype has at least ten counts. The chain links TRBV7-8 to TRBJ1-1; D not certain. V was cut by 4 bases and J by 3 bases, with 9 bases left in between. Germline V CDR1 and CDR2: SGHVS, FQNEAQ. CDR3 length: 13 residues. In nucleotides, the CDR3 is TGTGCCAGCAGCTCCATGGGCCACACTGAAGCTTTCTTT. It specifies CASSSMGHTEAFF.

In this sample, this clonotype turned up many times. The chain couples TRBV10-3 to TRBJ2-4; no clear D gene. The CDR3 runs 13 residues. Germline-derived CDR1 and CDR2 are ENHRY and SYGVKD. Trimming removed 5 bases at V and 0 bases at J, with 5 bases between. The chain's CDR3 is CAISPLAKNIQYF. In DNA, the CDR3 is TGTGCCATCAGTCCCTTAGCCAAAAACATTCAGTACTTC.

This clonotype was seen more than once but under ten times. The genes are TRBV4-1 and TRBJ2-7; tentatively, D is TRBD1 or TRBD2 (5 bases each). CDR3 size: 15 residues. The ends were cut back, 3 bases at V and 5 bases at J, with 17 bases in the middle. Germline CDR1 MGHRA, CDR2 YSYEKL. CDR3 DNA sequence: TGCGCCAGCAGCCAGGGACCTCATCCCGGCAACGAGCAGTACTTC. Protein sequence: CASSQGPHPGNEQYF.

In its sample, this clonotype was seen many times. The rearrangement uses TRBV7-3 and TRBJ2-4; D is unclear. The germline V and J ends were trimmed by 2 bases and 2 bases, with 13 bases remaining between them. Germline loops: CDR1 SGHTA, CDR2 FQGTGA. The CDR3 loop spans 16 amino acids. The CDR3 region is CASSLSPALSKNIQYF. CDR3 DNA: TGTGCCAGCAGCTTATCGCCCGCATTGTCCAAAAACATTCAGTACTTC.

The chain has TRBV2 and TRBJ1-1; 7 bases map to TRBD1. The CDR3 length is 17 residues. CDR1 is SNHLY, CDR2 FYNNEI, per germline. Trimming took 7 bases from V and 0 from J; bases not matched to a gene: 14. CDR3 sequence: CASTTGTVYSVNTEAFF. CDR3 sequence (DNA): TGTGCCAGCACCACCGGGACAGTATACTCGGTGAACACTGAAGCTTTCTTT.

This clonotype was seen more than once but under ten times. CDR3 coding DNA: TGTGCCAGCAGCTATGAGGCGGGGACCTACGAGCAGTACTTC. This gives the protein CASSYEAGTYEQYF. The chain is built from TRBV28 and TRBJ2-7; weak D call: TRBD2 (6 bases). CDR1 is MDHEN, CDR2 SYDVKM, per germline. The CDR3 totals 14 residues. Trimming shortened V by 6 bases and J by 2 bases, and 14 bases separated the two germline ends.

The chain is built from TRBV7-9 and TRBJ1-6; D possibly corresponds to TRBD1 (5 bases). V lost 0 bases and J 5 bases, leaving 17 bases between the germline ends. CDR1 is SEHNR and CDR2 is FQNEAQ in the germline V gene (reference sequence). The CDR3 length is 18 residues. The CDR3 coding sequence is TGTGCCAGCAGCTTAGCTACCACATACGGGACGGATAATTCACCCCTCCACTTT. Amino acid sequence: CASSLATTYGTDNSPLHF.

The chain uses TRBV4-1 and TRBJ2-3; TRBD2 is a possible D gene (5 bases). Germline V gives CDR1 MGHRA, CDR2 YSYEKL. Trimming pared 0 bases from V and 0 bases from J, leaving 13 bases between. There are 17 residues in the CDR3. Here the CDR3 DNA reads TGCGCCAGCAGCCAAGAAATTCGGGAAACTAGCACAGATACGCAGTATTTT. Its protein is CASSQEIRETSTDTQYF.

This clonotype was detected a few times. The J gene is TRBJ2-7, the V gene TRBV19, with 8 bases identical to TRBD1. The germline V gene has CDR1 LNHDA and CDR2 SQIVND (reference sequence). This CDR3 has 16 amino acids. The trim removed 7 bases at V and 1 base at J, leaving 12 bases unmatched. In DNA, the CDR3 is TGTGCCAGTAAACCCCTGGGACAGGCGCCTTCCTACGAGCAGTACTTC. It yields the protein CASKPLGQAPSYEQYF. Variable domain in full (rest from reference TRBV19 and TRBJ2-7): DGGITQSPKYLFRKEGQNVTLSCEQNLNHDAMYWYRQDPGQGLRLIYYSQIVNDFQKGDIAEGYSVSREKKESFPLTVTSAQKNPTAFYLCASKPLGQAPSYEQYFGPGTRLTVT.

This clonotype was recorded many times. CDR3 DNA sequence: TGCAGTGCTAGAGAGATCGGGGCATTACTAGCCAAAAACATTCAGTACTTC. Protein sequence: CSAREIGALLAKNIQYF. This chain joins TRBV20-1 and TRBJ2-4; D is possibly TRBD1 or TRBD2 (5 bases each). Germline loops: CDR1 DFQATT, CDR2 SNEGSKA (reference sequence). Trimming removed 0 bases at V and 0 bases at J, with 15 bases between. The CDR3 runs to 17 residues.

This clonotype has only a few counts. The V gene is TRBV11-1, the J gene TRBJ1-2, with D maybe TRBD1 (5 bases). Trimming cost V 5 bases and J 1 base, with 14 bases left between them. Germline V gene sequence: CDR1 SGHAT, CDR2 FQDESV (reference sequence). The CDR3 covers 15 residues. The CDR3 sequence is CASSGRDRDNYGYTF. The CDR3 DNA reads TGTGCCAGCAGCGGAAGGGACCGCGATAACTATGGCTACACCTTC.

In its sample, this clonotype was seen a few times. This chain uses TRBV6-2 or TRBV6-3 with TRBJ2-7, with no clear D. Germline assignment: CDR1 MNHEY and CDR2 SVGEGT. Trimming took 2 bases from V and 5 from J, leaving 10 bases between them. This CDR3 comprises 13 residues. CDR3 amino acids: CASSYGDWNEQYF. The CDR3 nucleotides are TGTGCCAGCAGTTACGGGGATTGGAACGAGCAGTACTTC.

This clonotype was counted a few times. The gene calls are TRBV3-1 and TRBJ2-1; D is possibly TRBD2 (7 bases). There are 15 residues in the CDR3. Trimming removed 1 base from V and 7 bases from J, with 14 bases in between. Germline CDR1 and CDR2: LGHDT and YNNKEL (reference sequence). This CDR3 is CASSQVGGGPNEQFF. The CDR3 DNA reads TGTGCCAGCAGCCAAGTTGGGGGGGGGCCGAATGAGCAGTTCTTC.

There are a few counts of this clonotype. The rearrangement links TRBV28 to TRBJ2-2; perhaps TRBD1 as D (5 bases). CDR1 MDHEN and CDR2 SYDVKM come from the germline V gene. The CDR3 extends over 16 amino acids. Trimming took 2 bases from V and 2 from J, leaving 12 bases between them. CDR3 DNA: TGTGCCAGCAGTTTACGAGCAGGGATTAACACCGGGGAGCTGTTTTTT. Its translation is CASSLRAGINTGELFF. Drawing the rest from reference TRBV28 and TRBJ2-2, the complete variable domain is DVKVTQSSRYLVKRTGEKVFLECVQDMDHENMFWYRQDPGLGLRLIYFSYDVKMKEKGDIPEGYSVSREKKERFSLILESASTNQTSMYLCASSLRAGINTGELFFGEGSRLTVL.

V gene TRBV7-2 combines with J gene TRBJ1-1, with D possibly being TRBD1 (6 bases). CDR1 is SGHTA and CDR2 is FQGNSA in the germline V gene. This CDR3 region has 15 residues. The V end was cut by 5 bases, the J end by 4 bases, with 17 bases between. CDR3 region: CASSPLGGGTTEAFF. CDR3 DNA: TGTGCCAGCAGCCCCCTAGGGGGGGGGACCACTGAAGCTTTCTTT.

This clonotype was observed a few times. The gene calls are TRBV11-2 and TRBJ2-4; 12 bases line up with TRBD2. The CDR3 sequence is 16 residues long. The germline CDR1 and CDR2 sequences are SGHAT and FQNNGV. Trimming at V came to 3 bases and at J to 5 bases, leaving 5 bases not matched to a gene. The CDR3 coding sequence is TGTGCCAGCAGCTTCGCGGCTAGCGGGGGGGAAAACATTCAGTACTTC. Its protein is CASSFAASGGENIQYF.

The chain has TRBV30 and TRBJ1-6, with D unresolved. Trimming stripped 2 bases from V and 3 bases from J, with 11 bases between. From germline, CDR1 is GTSNPN and CDR2 SVGIG (reference sequence). The CDR3 totals 15 residues. The CDR3 here is CAWSPLNDYNSPLHF. In DNA, the CDR3 is TGTGCCTGGAGTCCTCTCAACGACTATAATTCACCCCTCCACTTT.

This clonotype has just a few counts. This chain connects TRBV7-8 to TRBJ2-5; D gene unclear. The CDR3 totals 13 residues. V lost 1 base and J lost 1, with 4 bases in between. Germline CDR1 SGHVS, CDR2 FQNEAQ. In DNA form, the CDR3 reads TGTGCCAGCAGCTTAGTTTCCCAAGAGACCCAGTACTTC. It specifies CASSLVSQETQYF.

The J gene is TRBJ2-3, the V gene TRBV20-1; TRBD1 might be the D (6 bases). Trimming removed 1 base at V and 1 base at J, with 6 bases between. The CDR3 sequence is 13 residues long. CDR1 is DFQATT, CDR2 SNEGSKA, per germline (reference sequence). The CDR3 loop reads CSARGTGTDTQYF. DNA of the CDR3: TGCAGTGCTAGAGGGACAGGCACAGATACGCAGTATTTT.

This clonotype was counted only a few times. The V call is TRBV19, the J call TRBJ2-2; either TRBD1 or TRBD2 may fit D (5 bases each). V was trimmed by 5 bases and J by 5 bases, leaving 12 bases between them. Germline values: CDR1 LNHDA, CDR2 SQIVND (reference sequence). The CDR3 extends over 14 amino acids. CDR3 bases: TGTGCCAGTAGTGCCGGGGCCAGGACCGGGGAGCTGTTTTTT. Translating gives CASSAGARTGELFF.

The chain is built from TRBV29-1 and TRBJ1-2; the D is unclear. V was trimmed by 5 bases and J by 5 bases, leaving 12 bases between them. There are 12 residues in the CDR3. Germline V gene sequence: CDR1 SQVTM, CDR2 ANQGSEA. The CDR3 loop is CSVLDWEYGYTF. DNA for the CDR3: TGCAGCGTTCTCGATTGGGAATATGGCTACACCTTC.

This sequence joins TRBV20-1 and TRBJ1-5; a possible D gene is TRBD1 (5 bases). The V gene lost 3 bases and the J gene lost 2 bases, with 11 bases spanning the gap. The CDR3 contains 14 residues. The germline gives CDR1 DFQATT, CDR2 SNEGSKA (reference sequence). CDR3 region: CSARGVGGNQPQHF. The CDR3 DNA reads TGCAGTGCTAGGGGGGTGGGCGGCAATCAGCCCCAGCATTTT.

This clonotype has a handful of counts. The gene calls are TRBV6-2 or TRBV6-3 and TRBJ2-6; TRBD1 aligns across 10 bases. Germline-derived CDR1 and CDR2 are MNHEY and SVGEGT. The CDR3 length is 19 residues. J gave up 1 base and V 7 bases, and 13 bases lay outside the gene matches. CDR3 sequence reads: CASTLGTGALLSGANVLTF. CDR3 bases: TGTGCCAGCACCCTGGGGACAGGGGCGCTCCTTTCTGGGGCCAACGTCCTGACTTTC.

The chain employs TRBV28 and TRBJ1-5; D is ambiguous. V shed 8 bases and J shed 2 bases, with 7 bases lying between them. The CDR3 is 12 residues long. Germline loops: CDR1 MDHEN, CDR2 SYDVKM. The CDR3 bases are TGTGCCAGCCGTATCGGCAATCAGCCCCAGCATTTT. The encoded protein is CASRIGNQPQHF. The full variable domain, with the rest looked up from reference TRBV28 and TRBJ1-5, is DVKVTQSSRYLVKRTGEKVFLECVQDMDHENMFWYRQDPGLGLRLIYFSYDVKMKEKGDIPEGYSVSREKKERFSLILESASTNQTSMYLCASRIGNQPQHFGDGTRLSIL.

This clonotype was seen a few times. The chain carries TRBV7-8 and TRBJ1-5, with 7 bases matching TRBD1. Per germline, CDR1 SGHVS and CDR2 FQNEAQ. This CDR3 comprises 18 residues. V shed 4 bases and J 0 bases; nucleotides not matched to a gene: 12. The CDR3 DNA reads as TGTGCCAGCAGCTATAGGCAGGGACAGCGAAATAGCAATCAGCCCCAGCATTTT. This sequence encodes CASSYRQGQRNSNQPQHF.

This clonotype has only a few counts. The J gene is TRBJ2-1, the V gene TRBV4-3; TRBD2 is a possible D gene (5 bases). V was cut by 4 bases and J by 5 bases, with 18 bases left in between. Germline V gene sequence: CDR1 LGHNA, CDR2 YSLEER. The length of the CDR3 is 16 residues. The DNA for the CDR3 is TGCGCCAGCAGCCCGGGGAGAACCGAACTCAACAATGAGCAGTTCTTC. Translation gives CASSPGRTELNNEQFF.